This TCR beta chain was sequenced in a study of cytomegalovirus exposure and HLA in healthy donors. Study-level information: T cells numbering about 179 million yielded some 110 million unique TCR beta sequences in an earlier analysis.

This clone was detected only a few times. Its antigen is still unknown. V was clipped by 0 bases and J by 4 bases; unmatched bases: 4. The CDR3 contains 15 residues. Germline V gives CDR1 SGDLS, CDR2 YYNGEE. General study findings and limits: The authors judged a highly shared variant cluster likely a sequencing artifact.

13 Jbeta primers and 60 Vbeta primers were used for the PCR. Assay: immunoSEQ multiplex PCR; the TCRdb copy retains only in-frame clones and omits some. The repertoire holds 180,000 or so clones, with over 60% as singletons. Sequenced sample: PBMCs. The receptor's source is a woman in her fifties or sixties in good health and CMV-seronegative. The chain employs TRBV9 and TRBJ2-1, with 7 bases lining up with TRBD1. CDR3 DNA sequence: TGTGCCAGCAGCGTAGGGACAGGCATTTACAATGAGCAGTTCTTC. Translating it yields CASSVGTGIYNEQFF.